These T cell receptor beta chains were read from a single sample in a study of T cell repertoires in cytomegalovirus infection. TCRdb fed the reads into MiXCR, producing one record per CDR3 protein. The repertoire has a few hundred thousand distinct CDR3 sequences, 30% to 40% of them found once; the top ten carry 15% to 20%. These receptors' targets are unknown. Material: cultured PBMCs, obtained from culture after CMV antigen stimulation. These receptors came from a human donor in good health (CMV status not recorded). Some clones in this sample may be carry-over from other donors' samples. The CDR3 runs from the conserved cysteine through the conserved F or W. The D gene is left open where the match is weak. Some rows have no size entry. The others give once, few or many, or a class for an expanded clone.

D gene,J gene,V gene,clone size,CDR3 DNA,CDR3 protein
TRBD2,TRBJ2-1,TRBV5-6,few,TGTGCCAGCAGCGGACTAGCGGGAGGGATCAAAGCCTACAATGAGCAGTTCTTC,CASSGLAGGIKAYNEQFF
-,TRBJ2-2,TRBV19,-,TGTGCCAGTAGTACACAGGAGTTCACCGGGGAGCTGTTTTTT,CASSTQEFTGELFF
-,TRBJ2-2,TRBV12-3/TRBV12-4,many,TGTGCCAGCAGGGGGCTAGCGAACACCGGGGAGCTGTTTTTT,CASRGLANTGELFF
-,TRBJ2-3,TRBV9,-,TGTGCCAGCAGCGGGGTAACAGATACGCAGTATTTT,CASSGVTDTQYF
-,TRBJ2-1,TRBV7-3,few,TGTGCCAGCAGCTTCGCCCACGGGAATGAGCAGTTCTTC,CASSFAHGNEQFF
-,TRBJ2-1,TRBV11-3,many,TGTGCCAGCAGCGCCCGCGGGATAAACAATGAGCAGTTCTTC,CASSARGINNEQFF
-,TRBJ2-7,TRBV7-2,-,TGTGCCAGCAGCTTAACCGGTAGTGTCTACGAGCAGTACTTC,CASSLTGSVYEQYF
-,TRBJ1-1,TRBV2,-,TGTGCCAGCACCAGGGTGAACACTGAAGCTTTCTTT,CASTRVNTEAFF
-,TRBJ2-7,TRBV7-2,-,TGTGCCAGCAGTTTTTTCCCCCCTAGCACTGCCTCAGGGCAGTACTTC,CASSFFPPSTASGQYF
-,TRBJ1-5,TRBV19,-,TGTGCCAGTACCCCTTACTCCGGGAGCAATCAGCCCCAGCATTTT,CASTPYSGSNQPQHF
-,TRBJ2-3,TRBV11-3,many,TGTGCCAGCAGCTTATTGGGCCCCCCAGGGGCAGATACGCAGTATTTT,CASSLLGPPGADTQYF
-,TRBJ1-1,TRBV19,-,TGTGCCAGTAGTCCTCGACTATTACATGAAGCTTTCTTT,CASSPRLLHEAFF
-,TRBJ2-2,TRBV4-1,many,TGCGCCAGCAGCCAAGAATATTCAAACACCGGGGAGCTGTTTTTT,CASSQEYSNTGELFF
-,TRBJ1-1,TRBV7-9,few,TGTGCCAGCAGCTTAGCGATAGTCTCTGAAGCTTTCTTT,CASSLAIVSEAFF
-,TRBJ1-3,TRBV7-2,-,TGTGCCAGCAGCACCCGGTCCGGGTCTGGAAACACCATATATTTT,CASSTRSGSGNTIYF
TRBD2,TRBJ2-1,TRBV4-1,-,TGCGCCAGCAGCCAAGTAACTAGCGGCCCCCTCAATGAGCAGTTCTTC,CASSQVTSGPLNEQFF
-,TRBJ2-1,TRBV24-1,few,TGTGCCACCAGTGACGCCGGATTGAGCTCCTACAATGAGCAGTTCTTC,CATSDAGLSSYNEQFF
-,TRBJ2-5,TRBV14,few,TGTGCCAGCAGCCATATCCACCTGGTAGCGTCAGAGACCCAGTACTTC,CASSHIHLVASETQYF
-,TRBJ2-1,TRBV5-4,-,TGTGCCAGCAGCTTGGAGCCCGATTCGTATGAGCAGTTCTTC,CASSLEPDSYEQFF
-,TRBJ2-1,TRBV12-3/TRBV12-4,few,TGTGCCAGCAGTTTAGCTATCGGGGCTACCTACAATGAGCAGTTCTTC,CASSLAIGATYNEQFF
-,TRBJ2-2,TRBV28,few,TGTGCCAGCAACGGAGACCCGAACACCGGGGAGCTGTTTTTT,CASNGDPNTGELFF
-,TRBJ1-2,TRBV4-1,-,TGCGCCAGCAGCCAAGGAGAGGGGCTCCGCCCTTACACCTTC,CASSQGEGLRPYTF
-,TRBJ2-7,TRBV7-2,many,TGTGCCAGCAGCTTAGCGGGGGCAGCCGCCGAGCAGTACTTC,CASSLAGAAAEQYF
-,TRBJ2-3,TRBV10-3,-,TGTGCCATCAGTCAGGGAAGGGGCACAGATACGCAGTATTTT,CAISQGRGTDTQYF
-,TRBJ2-1,TRBV6-1,few,TGTGCCAGCAGTTACAGCGCCTCGGGTTACAATGAGCAGTTCTTC,CASSYSASGYNEQFF
-,TRBJ2-2,TRBV20-1,-,TGCAGTGCTAGCCCCCGGGGTAGCCTGAACACCGGGGAGCTGTTTTTT,CSASPRGSLNTGELFF
-,TRBJ1-2,TRBV12-3/TRBV12-4,-,TGTGCCAGCAAGTCTCAGGGGAACTATGGCTACACCTTC,CASKSQGNYGYTF
-,TRBJ1-4,TRBV4-2,-,TGTGCCAGCAGCCAAGTTGTAGGGCCTAATGAAAAACTGTTTTTT,CASSQVVGPNEKLFF
TRBD1,TRBJ1-2,TRBV7-2,many,TGTGCCAGCAGCTCAAACCCATCCCAGGGGGCAAGCTATGGCTACACCTTC,CASSSNPSQGASYGYTF
-,TRBJ2-1,TRBV11-2,many,TGTGCCAGCAGCTTAGATCACCCGCCGGACTACCGGAACTTTTCGCACAATGAGCAGTTCTTC,CASSLDHPPDYRNFSHNEQFF
TRBD1,TRBJ1-2,TRBV7-2,many,TGTGCCAGCAGCTCCACAGGGGGCGCTTACTATGGCTACACCTTC,CASSSTGGAYYGYTF
-,TRBJ2-5,TRBV19,-,TGTGCCAGTAGCATCAGCAGGGCTGAGACCCAGTACTTC,CASSISRAETQYF
TRBD2,TRBJ2-2,TRBV6-2/TRBV6-3,-,TGTGCCAGCTATCGGACTAGCAGTCGTACCGGGGAGCTGTTTTTT,CASYRTSSRTGELFF
TRBD2,TRBJ2-5,TRBV28,-,TGTGCCAGCAGCCCCGCGGGACTAGCGGGAGGTGGGAAGACCCAGTACTTC,CASSPAGLAGGGKTQYF
TRBD2,TRBJ2-1,TRBV7-2,many,TGTGCCAGCAGCTTATGGACTAGCGGGATACGCTACAATGAGCAGTTCTTC,CASSLWTSGIRYNEQFF
-,TRBJ2-1,TRBV7-2,-,TGTGCCAGCAGCTTAGGGCTGTTAAGGGAGCAGTTCTTC,CASSLGLLREQFF
-,TRBJ2-1,TRBV19,-,TGTGCCAGTAGTATAGATCGGGGCGGAGCAAATGAGCAGTTCTTC,CASSIDRGGANEQFF
-,TRBJ2-5,TRBV25-1,few,TGTGCCAGCAGTGAATCGGGGACTCCCCAAGAGACCCAGTACTTC,CASSESGTPQETQYF